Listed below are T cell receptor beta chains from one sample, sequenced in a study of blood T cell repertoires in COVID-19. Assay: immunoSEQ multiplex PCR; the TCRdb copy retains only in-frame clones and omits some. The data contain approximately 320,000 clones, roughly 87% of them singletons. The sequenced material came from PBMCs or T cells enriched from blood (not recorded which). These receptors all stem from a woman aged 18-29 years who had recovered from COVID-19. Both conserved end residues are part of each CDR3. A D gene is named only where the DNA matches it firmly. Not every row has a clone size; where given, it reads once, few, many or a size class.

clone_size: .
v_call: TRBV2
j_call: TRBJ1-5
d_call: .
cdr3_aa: CASSEGWQRHSNQPQHF
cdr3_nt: TGTGCCAGCAGTGAGGGTTGGCAGCGTCATAGCAATCAGCCCCAGCATTTT

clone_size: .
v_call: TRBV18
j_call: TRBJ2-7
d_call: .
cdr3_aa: CASSSPSSYEQYF
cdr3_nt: TGTGCCAGCTCCTCCCCCTCGTCCTACGAGCAGTACTTC

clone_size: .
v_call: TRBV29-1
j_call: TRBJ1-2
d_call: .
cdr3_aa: CSVVWQVYGYTF
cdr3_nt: TGCAGCGTTGTTTGGCAAGTCTATGGCTACACCTTC

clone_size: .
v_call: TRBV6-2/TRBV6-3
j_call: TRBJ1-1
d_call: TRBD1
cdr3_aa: CASSFQGAETEAFF
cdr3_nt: TGTGCCAGCAGTTTTCAGGGGGCAGAGACTGAAGCTTTCTTT

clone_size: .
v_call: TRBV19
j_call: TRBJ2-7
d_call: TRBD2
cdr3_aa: CASSVLAGVGYEQYF
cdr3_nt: TGTGCCAGTAGTGTTTTAGCGGGAGTAGGCTACGAGCAGTACTTC

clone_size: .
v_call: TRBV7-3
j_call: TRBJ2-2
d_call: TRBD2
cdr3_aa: CASSLNSGSLIANTGELFF
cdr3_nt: TGTGCCAGCAGCTTAAACAGCGGGAGCTTAATCGCGAACACCGGGGAGCTGTTTTTT

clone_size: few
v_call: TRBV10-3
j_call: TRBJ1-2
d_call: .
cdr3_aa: CAINAGYIPDGYTF
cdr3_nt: TGTGCCATCAACGCGGGCTACATCCCGGATGGCTACACCTTC

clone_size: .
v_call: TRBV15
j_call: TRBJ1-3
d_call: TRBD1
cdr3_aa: CATSGTAPNSGNTIYF
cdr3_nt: TGTGCCACCAGCGGGACAGCCCCCAACTCTGGAAACACCATATATTTT

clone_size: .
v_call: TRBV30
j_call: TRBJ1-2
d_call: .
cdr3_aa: CAWSVLGQGENGYTF
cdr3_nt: TGTGCCTGGAGTGTGTTGGGGCAGGGCGAAAATGGCTACACCTTC

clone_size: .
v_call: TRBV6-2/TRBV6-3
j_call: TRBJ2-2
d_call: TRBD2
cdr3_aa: CASSYPELAGVTGELFF
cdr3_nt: TGTGCCAGCAGTTACCCCGAACTAGCGGGAGTCACCGGGGAGCTGTTTTTT

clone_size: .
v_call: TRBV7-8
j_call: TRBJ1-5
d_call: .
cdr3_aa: CASSLSGGAGNQPQHF
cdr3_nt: TGTGCCAGCAGCTTAAGCGGGGGTGCAGGGAATCAGCCCCAGCATTTT

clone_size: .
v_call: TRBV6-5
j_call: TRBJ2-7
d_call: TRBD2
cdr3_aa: CASSYSLAGPYEQYF
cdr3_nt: TGTGCCAGCAGTTACAGTCTAGCGGGACCCTACGAGCAGTACTTC

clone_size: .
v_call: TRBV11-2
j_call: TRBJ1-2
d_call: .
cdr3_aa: CASSATQETYTF
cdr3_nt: TGTGCCAGCAGCGCCACGCAGGAAACATACACCTTC

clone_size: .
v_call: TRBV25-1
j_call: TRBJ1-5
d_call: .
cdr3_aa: CASSDRGNQPQHF
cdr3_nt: TGTGCCAGCAGTGACAGGGGCAATCAGCCCCAGCATTTT

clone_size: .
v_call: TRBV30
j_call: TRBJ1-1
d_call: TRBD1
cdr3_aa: CAWTKGDRGQAFF
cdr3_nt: TGTGCCTGGACAAAGGGGGACAGGGGGCAAGCTTTCTTT

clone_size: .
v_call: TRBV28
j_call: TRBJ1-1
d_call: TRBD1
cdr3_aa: CASSSGGTVGNTEAFF
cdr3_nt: TGTGCCAGCAGTTCGGGGGGGACAGTAGGTAACACTGAAGCTTTCTTT

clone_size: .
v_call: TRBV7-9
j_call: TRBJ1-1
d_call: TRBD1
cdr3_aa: CASSFGTANTEAFF
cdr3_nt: TGTGCCAGCAGCTTCGGGACAGCGAACACTGAAGCTTTCTTT

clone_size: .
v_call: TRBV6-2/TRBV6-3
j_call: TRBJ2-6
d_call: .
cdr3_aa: CASSYSLPSGANVLTF
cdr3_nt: TGTGCCAGCAGTTATTCCCTCCCGTCTGGGGCCAACGTCCTGACTTTC

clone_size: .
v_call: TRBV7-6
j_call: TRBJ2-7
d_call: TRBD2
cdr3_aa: CASSLALAGVGDEQYF
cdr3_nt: TGTGCCAGCAGCTTAGCGTTGGCGGGAGTTGGCGACGAGCAGTACTTC

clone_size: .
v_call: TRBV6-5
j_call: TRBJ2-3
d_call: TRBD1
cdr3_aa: CASKNRQGLTDTQYF
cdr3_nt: TGTGCCAGCAAAAACCGACAGGGTCTCACAGATACGCAGTATTTT

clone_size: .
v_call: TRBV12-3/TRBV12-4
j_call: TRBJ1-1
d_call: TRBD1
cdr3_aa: CASSFVQGAEAFF
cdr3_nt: TGTGCCAGCAGTTTTGTCCAGGGGGCTGAAGCTTTCTTT